This T cell receptor (beta chain) was captured by sequencing in a study of identical twins. In germline, CDR1 is ENHRY, CDR2 SYGVKD. V was pared by 2 bases and J by 9 bases, with 11 bases between. This CDR3 comprises 13 residues. TCRdb fed the 5' RACE reads into MiXCR, producing one record per CDR3 protein. The table records about 470,000 distinct CDR3 sequences, 20% to 25% of them present only once. A further study also used this sample, focusing on T cells expressing NK-cell markers.

This chain connects TRBV10-3 to TRBJ2-1, with D maybe TRBD2 (6 bases). This TCR was recovered from a woman aged 18-29 years in good health. The sequencing input was CD4+ T cells sorted from blood. In nucleotides, the CDR3 is TGTGCCATCAGTGAGGGGGCGCGGGGTGAGCAGTTCTTC. This gives the protein CAISEGARGEQFF.